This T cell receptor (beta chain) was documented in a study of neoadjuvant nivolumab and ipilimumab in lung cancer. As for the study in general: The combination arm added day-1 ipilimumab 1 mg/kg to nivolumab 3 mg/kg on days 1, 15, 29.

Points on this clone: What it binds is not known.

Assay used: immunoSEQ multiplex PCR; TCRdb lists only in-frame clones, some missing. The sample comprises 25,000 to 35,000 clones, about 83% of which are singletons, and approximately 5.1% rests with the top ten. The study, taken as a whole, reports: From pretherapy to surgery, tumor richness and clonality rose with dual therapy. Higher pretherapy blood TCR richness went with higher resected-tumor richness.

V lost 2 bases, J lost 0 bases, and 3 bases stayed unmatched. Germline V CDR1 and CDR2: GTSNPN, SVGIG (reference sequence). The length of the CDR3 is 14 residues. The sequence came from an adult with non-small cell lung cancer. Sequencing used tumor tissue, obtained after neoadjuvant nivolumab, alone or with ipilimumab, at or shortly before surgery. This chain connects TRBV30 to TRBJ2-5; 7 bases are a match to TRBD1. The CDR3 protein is CAWSRTGDQETQYF. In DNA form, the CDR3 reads TGTGCCTGGAGTCGAACAGGGGACCAAGAGACCCAGTACTTC.